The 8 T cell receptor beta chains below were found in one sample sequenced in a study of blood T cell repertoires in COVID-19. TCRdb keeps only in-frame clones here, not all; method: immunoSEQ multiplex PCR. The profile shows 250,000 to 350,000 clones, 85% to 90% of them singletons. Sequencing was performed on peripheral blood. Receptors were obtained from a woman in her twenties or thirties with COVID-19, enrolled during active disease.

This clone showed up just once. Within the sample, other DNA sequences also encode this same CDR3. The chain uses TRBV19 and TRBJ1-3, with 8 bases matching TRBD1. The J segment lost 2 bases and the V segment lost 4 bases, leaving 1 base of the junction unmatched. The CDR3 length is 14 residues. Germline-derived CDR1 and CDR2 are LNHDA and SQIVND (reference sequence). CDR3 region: CASSTQGAGNTIYF. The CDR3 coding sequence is TGTGCCAGTAGTACACAGGGGGCTGGAAACACCATATATTTT.

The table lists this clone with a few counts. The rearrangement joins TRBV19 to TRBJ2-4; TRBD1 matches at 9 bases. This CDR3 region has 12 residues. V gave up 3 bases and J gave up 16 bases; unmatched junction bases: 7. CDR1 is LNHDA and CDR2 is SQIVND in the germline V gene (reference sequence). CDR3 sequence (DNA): TGTGCCAGTAGTATGAGGGACAGGGCCCTATACTTC. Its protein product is CASSMRDRALYF.

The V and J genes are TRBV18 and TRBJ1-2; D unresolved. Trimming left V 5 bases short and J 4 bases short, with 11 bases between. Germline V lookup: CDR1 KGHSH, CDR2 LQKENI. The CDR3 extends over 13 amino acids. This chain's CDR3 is CASSSDTLYGYTF. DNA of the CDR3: TGTGCCAGCTCATCCGACACCCTCTATGGCTACACCTTC.

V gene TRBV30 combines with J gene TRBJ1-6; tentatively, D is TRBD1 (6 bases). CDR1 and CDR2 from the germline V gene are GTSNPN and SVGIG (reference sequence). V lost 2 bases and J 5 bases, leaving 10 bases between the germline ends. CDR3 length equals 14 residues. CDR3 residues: CAWSFNRDNSPLHF. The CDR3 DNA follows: TGTGCCTGGAGTTTCAACAGGGATAATTCACCCCTCCACTTT. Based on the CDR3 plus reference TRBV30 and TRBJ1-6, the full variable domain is SQTIHQWPATLVQPVGSPLSLECTVEGTSNPNLYWYRQAAGRGLQLLFYSVGIGQISSEVPQNLSASRPQDRQFILSSKKLLLSDSGFYLCAWSFNRDNSPLHFGNGTRLTVT.

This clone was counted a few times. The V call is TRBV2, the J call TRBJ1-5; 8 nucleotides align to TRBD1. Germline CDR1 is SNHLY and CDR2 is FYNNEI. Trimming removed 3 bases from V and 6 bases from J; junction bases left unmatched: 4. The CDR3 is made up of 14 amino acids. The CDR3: CASSDITGGQPQHF. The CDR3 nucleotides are TGTGCCAGCAGTGACATCACAGGGGGTCAGCCCCAGCATTTT.

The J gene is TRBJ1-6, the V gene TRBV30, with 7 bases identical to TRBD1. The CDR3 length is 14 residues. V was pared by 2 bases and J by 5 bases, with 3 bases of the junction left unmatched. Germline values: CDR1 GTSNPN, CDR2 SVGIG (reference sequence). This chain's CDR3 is CAWSSGQNNSPLHF. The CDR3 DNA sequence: TGTGCCTGGAGTTCGGGACAGAATAATTCACCCCTCCACTTT.

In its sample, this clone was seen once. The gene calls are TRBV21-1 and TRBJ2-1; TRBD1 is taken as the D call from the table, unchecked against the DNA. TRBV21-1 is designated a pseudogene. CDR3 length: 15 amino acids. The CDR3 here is CASSKRDRANNEQFF. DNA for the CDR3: TGTGCCAGCAGCAAACGGGACAGGGCCAACAATGAGCAGTTCTTC.

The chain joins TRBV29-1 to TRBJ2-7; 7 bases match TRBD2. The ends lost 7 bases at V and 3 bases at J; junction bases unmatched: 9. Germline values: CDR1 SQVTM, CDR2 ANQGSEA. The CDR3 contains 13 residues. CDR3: CSALGASGYEQYF. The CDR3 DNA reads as TGCAGCGCCCTCGGGGCTAGCGGCTACGAGCAGTACTTC.